The 32 T cell receptor beta chains reported below all come from one sample, sequenced in a study of T cells after posttransplantation cyclophosphamide. Using immunoSEQ multiplex PCR, the repertoire was profiled, and TCRdb retains in-frame clones only, with some absent. The sample includes approximately 28,000 clones, around 90% of them seen just once. Cells defined as naive were viable CD3+CD4+ or CD3+CD8+ and CCR7+CD45RA+CD45RO-CD95-CD27+CD28+. Source material: naive CD4+ T cells sorted from PBMCs. The source of these receptors is an older woman in good health, CMV-negative, and a related stem cell transplant donor.

The chain combines TRBV6-5 with TRBJ2-7, with D uncertain. Trimming cost V 5 bases and J 6 bases, with 8 bases left between them. This CDR3 has 11 amino acids. Germline CDR1 and CDR2: MNHEY and SVGAGI. This chain's CDR3 is CASSLRSEQYF. CDR3 DNA: TGTGCCAGCAGTCTACGAAGCGAGCAGTACTTC.

V and J are TRBV19 and TRBJ1-5; 10 bases are a match to TRBD1. This CDR3 is built from 16 residues. The germline CDR1 and CDR2 sequences are LNHDA and SQIVND (reference sequence). The V gene end was trimmed by 4 bases and the J gene end by 4 bases; junction bases not matched to a gene: 7. This CDR3 reads CASSTSTGGINQPQHF. The CDR3 DNA is TGTGCCAGTAGTACATCGACAGGGGGCATAAATCAGCCCCAGCATTTT.

This rearrangement joins TRBV9 to TRBJ1-2; D perhaps matches TRBD1 (5 bases). V was shortened by 0 bases and J by 4 bases, with 13 bases between the two germline ends. This CDR3 spans 15 amino acids. Per the germline V gene, CDR1 is SGDLS and CDR2 is YYNGEE. CDR3 DNA: TGTGCCAGCAGCGTAGGGGGGGAAGCAGGCTATGGCTACACCTTC. Translating it yields CASSVGGEAGYGYTF.

The chain has TRBV7-2 and TRBJ2-1; 8 bases fit TRBD2. Germline V lookup: CDR1 SGHTA, CDR2 FQGNSA. CDR3 length: 14 residues. V lost 5 bases to trimming and J lost 4 bases; unmatched junction nucleotides: 4. This CDR3 reads CASSVSGNYNEQFF. CDR3 DNA: TGTGCCAGCAGCGTTAGCGGGAATTACAATGAGCAGTTCTTC.

The chain has TRBV6-5 and TRBJ1-1, with D hard to call. Germline lookup yields CDR1 MNHEY and CDR2 SVGAGI. The CDR3 is 12 residues long. V gave up 0 bases and J gave up 10 bases, with 9 bases separating them. The CDR3 DNA sequence: TGTGCCAGCAGTTACTCTCGGGTGATAGCTTTCTTT. As protein: CASSYSRVIAFF.

The chain has TRBV11-2 and TRBJ1-5; a possible D gene is TRBD1 (5 bases). The length of the CDR3 is 13 residues. Germline CDR1 is SGHAT and CDR2 is FQNNGV. The V and J ends lost 5 bases and 7 bases respectively, with 12 bases between them. The CDR3 nucleotides read TGTGCCAGCAGCCTCACAGGCAGCCAGCCCCAGCATTTT. This encodes CASSLTGSQPQHF.

The genes are TRBV27 and TRBJ2-7; 8 nucleotides agree with TRBD2. CDR3 length: 15 amino acids. The trim removed 6 bases at V and 4 bases at J, leaving 11 bases unmatched. The germline CDR1 and CDR2 sequences are MNHEY and SMNVEV (reference sequence). The CDR3 loop reads CASSPIIGGGYEQYF. The DNA of the CDR3 is TGTGCCAGCAGCCCTATTATAGGCGGGGGGTACGAGCAGTACTTC.

This chain connects TRBV14 to TRBJ2-2, with a tentative D call TRBD2 (7 bases). CDR1 and CDR2 from the germline V gene are SGHDN and FVKESK. There are 16 residues in the CDR3. V was trimmed by 4 bases and J by 4 bases, leaving 16 bases between them. The CDR3 nucleotides are TGTGCCAGCAGCCGAACCGGGGGGCCGATCACCGGGGAGCTGTTTTTT. Translating gives CASSRTGGPITGELFF. Looking up the rest from reference TRBV14 and TRBJ2-2 gives the full variable domain: EAGVTQFPSHSVIEKGQTVTLRCDPISGHDNLYWYRRVMGKEIKFLLHFVKESKQDESGMPNNRFLAERTGGTYSTLKVQPAELEDSGVYFCASSRTGGPITGELFFGEGSRLTVL.

This chain connects TRBV6-5 to TRBJ1-3; 9 bases align to TRBD1. The V gene's germline CDR1 is MNHEY and CDR2 SVGAGI. V dropped 4 bases and J dropped 2; count of bases not matched to a gene: 3. The CDR3 contains 15 residues. The CDR3 here is CASSLQGAAGNTIYF. The CDR3 DNA sequence: TGTGCCAGCAGTTTACAGGGGGCTGCTGGAAACACCATATATTTT.

V and J are TRBV6-6 and TRBJ1-1; D perhaps matches TRBD1 (6 bases). Germline V gene lookup returns CDR1 MNHNY and CDR2 SVGAGI (reference sequence). The CDR3 is made up of 15 amino acids. Trimming shortened V by 8 bases and J by 4 bases, and 20 bases separated the two germline ends. The CDR3 region is CASSTLTGKGTEAFF. In DNA form, the CDR3 reads TGTGCCAGCTCCACTCTGACAGGAAAGGGCACTGAAGCTTTCTTT.

This clone was seen just once. V is TRBV2 and J is TRBJ2-5; 9 nucleotides match TRBD2. The CDR3 spans 15 residues. The V gene's germline CDR1 is SNHLY and CDR2 FYNNEI. V was clipped by 7 bases and J by 5 bases; unmatched bases: 11. This CDR3 is CASTYGTSRGETQYF. Here the CDR3 DNA reads TGTGCCAGCACTTACGGGACTAGCAGGGGTGAGACCCAGTACTTC.

This sequence joins TRBV7-9 and TRBJ2-1, with D possibly TRBD2 on 5 matching bases. CDR1 and CDR2 (germline): SEHNR, FQNEAQ (reference sequence). The CDR3 contains 13 residues. V was cut by 3 bases and J by 7 bases, with 10 bases left in between. This chain's CDR3 is CASSFGSPNEQFF. CDR3 nucleotides: TGTGCCAGCAGCTTTGGGAGTCCAAATGAGCAGTTCTTC.

This chain connects TRBV19 to TRBJ2-7; D perhaps matches TRBD1 (6 bases). The CDR3 sequence is 16 residues long. Germline V gene lookup returns CDR1 LNHDA and CDR2 SQIVND (reference sequence). V lost 4 bases to trimming and J lost 2 bases, with 18 bases between them. For the CDR3, the DNA is TGTGCCAGTAGTAGTCCCTACAGGGAACACACCTACGAGCAGTACTTC. Residues: CASSSPYREHTYEQYF.

V usage is TRBV7-2 and J usage is TRBJ2-1; D uncertain. CDR1 SGHTA and CDR2 FQGNSA come from the germline V gene. The germline V and J ends were trimmed by 1 base and 6 bases, with 13 bases remaining between them. The CDR3 extends over 15 amino acids. CDR3 region: CASSLGDSPGNEQFF. Written as DNA, the CDR3 is TGTGCCAGCAGCTTAGGAGACTCGCCCGGCAATGAGCAGTTCTTC.

The rearrangement uses TRBV6-5 and TRBJ1-6, with TRBD1 as a possible D gene (5 bases). The ends were cut back, 4 bases at V and 6 bases at J, with 16 bases in the middle. Germline-derived CDR1 and CDR2 are MNHEY and SVGAGI. CDR3 length equals 16 residues. Here the CDR3 DNA reads TGTGCCAGCAGTTTCATTACCTCCAGGGCTAATTCACCCCTCCACTTT. It translates to CASSFITSRANSPLHF.

In DNA, the CDR3 is TGTGCCAGCAGTTCCATTTACAGGGGCAATCAGCCCCAGCATTTT. The encoded protein is CASSSIYRGNQPQHF. The rearrangement joins TRBV27 to TRBJ1-5; D perhaps matches TRBD1 (6 bases). The CDR3 extends over 15 amino acids. Germline lookup yields CDR1 MNHEY and CDR2 SMNVEV (reference sequence). V was shortened by 4 bases and J by 2 bases, with 12 bases between the two germline ends.

CDR3 residues: CASSQSGTGLYEQYF. For the CDR3, the DNA is TGCGCCAGCAGCCAGTCCGGGACAGGGCTCTACGAGCAGTACTTC. The V call is TRBV4-1, the J call TRBJ2-7, with TRBD1 matching over 9 bases. The V gene end was trimmed by 3 bases and the J gene end by 3 bases; junction bases not matched to a gene: 6. CDR3 length: 15 residues. CDR1 is MGHRA, CDR2 YSYEKL, per germline.

This rearrangement joins TRBV7-3 to TRBJ2-1, with 12 bases lining up with TRBD2. The CDR3 consists of 15 residues. Germline assignment: CDR1 SGHTA and CDR2 FQGTGA. The V and J ends lost 5 bases and 7 bases, in that order; junction bases with no gene match: 6. In DNA form, the CDR3 reads TGTGCCAGCAGCCCCTCTAGCGGGAGGGCAAATGAGCAGTTCTTC. This codes for CASSPSSGRANEQFF.

V gene TRBV28 combines with J gene TRBJ1-1; D possibly corresponds to TRBD1 (5 bases). The CDR3 is 13 residues long. V shed 2 bases and J shed 11 bases, with 15 bases lying between them. CDR1 and CDR2 (germline): MDHEN, SYDVKM. The CDR3 protein is CASSLPQGFEAFF. CDR3 in DNA: TGTGCCAGCAGTTTACCTCAGGGCTTTGAGGCTTTCTTT.

This clone showed up just once. The V and J genes are TRBV5-1 and TRBJ2-3; possible D gene TRBD2, 6 bases. CDR3 length equals 12 residues. The germline V gene has CDR1 SGHRS and CDR2 YFSETQ. CDR3 bases: TGCGCGGGGCGGGGTCGGGGAGATACGCAGTATTTT. Its protein product is CAGRGRGDTQYF.

The V gene is TRBV28, the J gene TRBJ1-5; possible D gene TRBD1, 6 bases. Germline CDR1 reads MDHEN; CDR2 reads SYDVKM. V gave up 10 bases and J gave up 6 bases, with 19 bases separating them. The CDR3 is 14 residues long. CDR3 sequence: CATFLQGNGQPQHF. CDR3 bases: TGTGCCACCTTCCTCCAGGGGAACGGTCAGCCCCAGCATTTT.

The chain combines TRBV28 with TRBJ1-2; D may be TRBD1 (5 bases). V shed 2 bases and J shed 8 bases, with 12 bases lying between them. Germline CDR1 and CDR2: MDHEN and SYDVKM. This CDR3 is 13 amino acids long. CDR3 amino acids: CASSLVQGGGYTF. DNA for the CDR3: TGTGCCAGCAGTTTAGTCCAGGGTGGCGGCTACACCTTC.

The rearrangement uses TRBV27 and TRBJ1-4; TRBD1 matches at 10 bases. Germline V lookup: CDR1 MNHEY, CDR2 SMNVEV (reference sequence). The CDR3 spans 15 residues. J was trimmed by 6 bases and V by 4 bases; bases with no gene match: 5. CDR3 coding DNA: TGTGCCAGCAGTTCTGCCGGGACAGGGGATGAAAAACTGTTTTTT. It translates to CASSSAGTGDEKLFF.

DNA of the CDR3: TGCGCCAGCAGCTTGGCCGCGACAGGGGTAGAGACCCAGTACTTC. Its protein is CASSLAATGVETQYF. V is TRBV5-1 and J is TRBJ2-5; 8 nucleotides match TRBD1. This CDR3 has 15 residues. V gave up 0 bases and J gave up 4 bases; unmatched junction bases: 5. Germline V gene data show CDR1 as SGHRS and CDR2 as YFSETQ.

This chain connects TRBV28 to TRBJ2-7; perhaps TRBD2 as D (6 bases). The CDR3 length is 16 residues. V shed 3 bases and J shed 4 bases, with 19 bases lying between them. Germline-derived CDR1 and CDR2 are MDHEN and SYDVKM. CDR3 sequence reads: CASSLYGGGGMYEQYF. CDR3 sequence (DNA): TGTGCCAGCAGTTTGTATGGGGGAGGCGGGATGTACGAGCAGTACTTC. Based on the CDR3 plus reference TRBV28 and TRBJ2-7, the full variable domain is DVKVTQSSRYLVKRTGEKVFLECVQDMDHENMFWYRQDPGLGLRLIYFSYDVKMKEKGDIPEGYSVSREKKERFSLILESASTNQTSMYLCASSLYGGGGMYEQYFGPGTRLTVT.

This clone was recorded only once. V gene TRBV6-1 combines with J gene TRBJ1-1, with 7 positions matching TRBD1. V was pared by 7 bases and J by 11 bases, with 13 bases of the junction left unmatched. Germline V gene lookup returns CDR1 MNHNS and CDR2 SASEGT. The CDR3 covers 13 residues. The CDR3 nucleotides are TGTGCCAGCACCTTACGACAGGGCACGTCGGCTTTCTTT. This encodes CASTLRQGTSAFF.

J is TRBJ2-7 and V is TRBV5-4; TRBD2 matches 7 bases. CDR1 is SGHNT and CDR2 is YYREEE in the germline V gene (reference sequence). CDR3 size: 14 residues. Trimming took 3 bases from V and 5 from J; bases not matched to a gene: 8. CDR3 loop: CASSYPGTNDEQYF. DNA for the CDR3: TGTGCCAGCAGCTACCCCGGGACTAACGACGAGCAGTACTTC.

Only a few counts were recorded for this clone. The chain couples TRBV5-1 to TRBJ1-4; D is ambiguous. The V gene lost 6 bases and the J gene lost 4 bases, with 10 bases spanning the gap. CDR1 and CDR2 from the germline V gene are SGHRS and YFSETQ. The CDR3 consists of 13 residues. The CDR3 DNA sequence: TGCGCCAGCACATGGAGGGATAATGAAAAACTGTTTTTT. Protein: CASTWRDNEKLFF.

This chain uses TRBV28 with TRBJ1-3; D gene unclear. Trimming cost V 7 bases and J 2 bases, with 6 bases left between them. The CDR3 loop spans 12 amino acids. The germline CDR1 and CDR2 sequences are MDHEN and SYDVKM. The CDR3 is CASTQPGNTIYF. The CDR3 nucleotides are TGTGCCAGCACACAGCCTGGAAACACCATATATTTT.

This chain connects TRBV27 to TRBJ2-2; TRBD1 might be the D (5 bases). The ends were cut back, 3 bases at V and 6 bases at J, with 8 bases in the middle. There are 13 residues in the CDR3. Germline assignment: CDR1 MNHEY and CDR2 SMNVEV (reference sequence). CDR3 in amino acids: CASSFVGPGELFF. As DNA, the CDR3 is TGTGCCAGCAGTTTTGTGGGGCCCGGGGAGCTGTTTTTT.

The chain is built from TRBV2 and TRBJ1-1, with 8 bases aligning to TRBD1. Germline-derived CDR1 and CDR2 are SNHLY and FYNNEI. This CDR3 is built from 13 residues. The ends lost 8 bases at V and 4 bases at J; junction bases unmatched: 6. The CDR3 bases are TGTGCCAGCCGTATTGACAGGGGCACTGAAGCTTTCTTT. Amino acids: CASRIDRGTEAFF.

This clone was recorded a few times. The V gene is TRBV27, the J gene TRBJ2-2, with TRBD2 matching 13 bases. After removal of 9 bases from V and 4 bases from J, the junction contained 5 bases not matched to a gene. Germline V lookup: CDR1 MNHEY, CDR2 SMNVEV (reference sequence). CDR3 length: 15 amino acids. This CDR3 reads CASRGLAGSTGELFF. The CDR3 DNA follows: TGTGCCAGTAGGGGACTAGCGGGGAGCACCGGGGAGCTGTTTTTT.